This T cell receptor (beta chain) was identified in a study of T cells in localized non-small cell lung cancer. Study conclusions and caveats: Owing to sequencing of a solitary tumor region, heterogeneity cannot be discounted.

Points on this clone: The antigen is undetermined.

Some clones are missing from TCRdb's copy, which holds only in-frame ones; the method was immunoSEQ multiplex PCR. In the table there are about 20,000 clones, more than 75% of which are singletons. With 3 bases removed from V and 0 bases from J, the gap between germline ends came to 11 bases. Germline V gene data show CDR1 as SGHVS and CDR2 as FQNEAQ. The CDR3 has 16 amino acids. V is TRBV7-8 and J is TRBJ2-2; D tentatively reads TRBD1 or TRBD2 (6 bases each). The input for sequencing was PBMCs, taken before any cancer treatment. This TCR came from a man between 40 and 70 years old with stage II squamous cell lung carcinoma. The CDR3 nucleotides are TGTGCCAGCAGCTTGGGGGGCGCTTCGAACACCGGGGAGCTGTTTTTT. Residues: CASSLGGASNTGELFF.